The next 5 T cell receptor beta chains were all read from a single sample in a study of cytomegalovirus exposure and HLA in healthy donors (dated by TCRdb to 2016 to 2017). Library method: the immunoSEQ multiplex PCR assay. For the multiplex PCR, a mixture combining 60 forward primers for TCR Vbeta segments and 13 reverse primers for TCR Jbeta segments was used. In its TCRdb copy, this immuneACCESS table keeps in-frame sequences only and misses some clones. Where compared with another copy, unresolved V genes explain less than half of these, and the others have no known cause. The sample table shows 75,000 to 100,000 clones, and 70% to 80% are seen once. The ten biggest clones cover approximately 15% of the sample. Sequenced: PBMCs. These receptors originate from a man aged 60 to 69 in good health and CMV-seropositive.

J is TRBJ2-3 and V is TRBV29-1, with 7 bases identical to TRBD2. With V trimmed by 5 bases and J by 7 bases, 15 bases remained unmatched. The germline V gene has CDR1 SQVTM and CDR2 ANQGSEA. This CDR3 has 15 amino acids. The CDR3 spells CSVSLRAGSRNTQYF. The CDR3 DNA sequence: TGCAGCGTTTCTTTAAGAGCGGGGTCGCGTAATACGCAGTATTTT.

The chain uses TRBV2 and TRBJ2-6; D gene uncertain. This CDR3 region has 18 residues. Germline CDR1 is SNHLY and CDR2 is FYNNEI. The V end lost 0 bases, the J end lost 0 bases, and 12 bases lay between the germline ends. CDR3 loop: CASSEAVLPGSGANVLTF. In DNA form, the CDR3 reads TGTGCCAGCAGTGAAGCGGTCCTTCCCGGCTCTGGGGCCAACGTCCTGACTTTC.

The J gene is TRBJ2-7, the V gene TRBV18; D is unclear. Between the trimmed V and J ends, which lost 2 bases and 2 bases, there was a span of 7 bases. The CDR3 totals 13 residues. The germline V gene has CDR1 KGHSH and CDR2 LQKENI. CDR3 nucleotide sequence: TGTGCCAGCTCACCATTCACTACCTACGAGCAGTACTTC. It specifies CASSPFTTYEQYF.

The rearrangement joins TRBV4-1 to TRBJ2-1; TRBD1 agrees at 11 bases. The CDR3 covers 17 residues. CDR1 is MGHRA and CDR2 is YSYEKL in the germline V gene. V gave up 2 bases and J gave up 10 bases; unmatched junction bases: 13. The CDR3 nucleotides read TGCGCCAGCAGCCAATCCACGTCGGGACAGGGGGGACGGGAGCAGTTCTTC. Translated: CASSQSTSGQGGREQFF.

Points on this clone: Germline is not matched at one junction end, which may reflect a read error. The CDR3 spells CSSSRPSSYEQYF. CDR3 nucleotide sequence: TGTTCCAGCAGCCGCCCCAGCTCCTACGAGCAGTACTTC. This rearrangement joins TRBV7-9 to TRBJ2-7; D call uncertain. This CDR3 is built from 13 residues. The germline V gene has CDR1 SEHNR and CDR2 FQNEAQ (reference sequence). The whole variable domain, filled in from reference TRBV7-9 and TRBJ2-7, reads DTGVSQNPRHKITKRGQNVTFRCDPISEHNRLYWYRQTLGQGPEFLTYFQNEAQLEKSRLLSDRFSAERPKGSFSTLEIQRTEQGDSAMYLCSSSRPSSYEQYFGPGTRLTVT.